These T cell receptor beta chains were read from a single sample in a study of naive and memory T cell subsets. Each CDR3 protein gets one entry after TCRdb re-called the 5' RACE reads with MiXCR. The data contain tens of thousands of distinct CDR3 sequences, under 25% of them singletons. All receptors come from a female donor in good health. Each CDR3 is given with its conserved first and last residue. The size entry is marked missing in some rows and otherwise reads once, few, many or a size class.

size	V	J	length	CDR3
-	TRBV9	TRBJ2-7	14	CASSVGSRSYEQYF
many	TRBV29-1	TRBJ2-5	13	CSVGGQPQETQYF
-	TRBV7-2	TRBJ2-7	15	CASSLGLAGTYEQYF
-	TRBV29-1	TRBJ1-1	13	CSVVRQPNTEAFF
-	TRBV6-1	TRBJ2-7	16	CASSELLSAGGHEQYF
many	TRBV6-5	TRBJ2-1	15	CASSRDREGYNEQFF
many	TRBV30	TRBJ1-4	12	CAWSVTREKLFF
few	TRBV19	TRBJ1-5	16	CASSITGMWSNQPQHF
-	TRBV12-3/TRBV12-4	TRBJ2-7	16	CASSFRTIEGHYEQYF
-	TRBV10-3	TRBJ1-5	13	CAISESFDQPQHF
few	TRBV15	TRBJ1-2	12	CATSTVEFGYTF
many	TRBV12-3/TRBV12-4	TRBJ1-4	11	CATRNREKLFF
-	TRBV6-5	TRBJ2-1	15	CASSSRQQSNNEQFF
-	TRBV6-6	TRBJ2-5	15	CASSQTRQGFRTQYF
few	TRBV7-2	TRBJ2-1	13	CASSWGQSNEQFF
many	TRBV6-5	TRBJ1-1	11	CASRDRTEAFF
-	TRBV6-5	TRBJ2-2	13	CASSPVSAGELFF
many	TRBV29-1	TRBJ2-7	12	CSVEAGGYEQYF
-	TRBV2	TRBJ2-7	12	CASNINLDEQYF
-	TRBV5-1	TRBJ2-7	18	CASSSYLLFGQGGNEQYF
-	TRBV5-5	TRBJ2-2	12	CASSRRAGELFF
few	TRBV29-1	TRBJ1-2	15	CSVGRTGLANYGYTF
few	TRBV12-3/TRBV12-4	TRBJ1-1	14	CASSFGRTDTEAFF
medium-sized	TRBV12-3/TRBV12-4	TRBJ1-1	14	CASSLAGGTTEAFF
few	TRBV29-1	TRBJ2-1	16	CSVQGKAGGAYNEQFF
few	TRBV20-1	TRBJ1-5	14	CSARDDSSNQPQHF
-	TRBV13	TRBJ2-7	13	CASSLAPSREQYF